The 10 T cell receptor beta chains below all came from one sample that was sequenced in a study of tissue T cells after allogeneic stem cell transplantation. Regarding time point: mouse harvest day 14 after allogeneic transplant. Each mouse received 10^7 T-cell-depleted marrow cells plus 10^6 splenic CD5+ T cells by tail vein. Here immunoSEQ multiplex PCR was the method, and the copy in TCRdb shows in-frame clones only, minus some. The sample lists about 8,300 clones; roughly 38% were seen once. Sequenced: skin. Source of these receptors: a female BALB/c mouse given C57BL/6 T cells with graft-versus-host disease after an allogeneic hematopoietic cell transplant.

In its sample, this clone ranks as medium-sized. The gene names here belong to mouse. This sample also contains other DNA sequences that code for the same CDR3. The CDR3 here is CASSLDSSGNTLYF. The sequenced part of the CDR3 DNA is TGTGCCAGCAGCCTCGACAGTTCTGGAAATACGCTCTAT. The chain employs TRBV3 and TRBJ1-3; possible D gene TRBD1, 5 bases. The read ends 1 residue before the CDR3 terminus; that terminus is restored from the germline J gene. CDR3 length: 14 residues. Germline-derived CDR1 and CDR2 are SNHLY and FYNGKV (reference sequence). V shed 5 bases and J shed 0 bases, with 8 bases lying between them.

This clone was observed a handful of times. The gene names given are mouse names. Sequencing ends 1 residue short of the CDR3 end; the germline J gene provides the rest. The V call is TRBV19, the J call TRBJ1-1; the match to TRBD1 covers 7 bases. With V trimmed by 4 bases and J by 0 bases, 3 bases remained unmatched. CDR3 size: 14 residues. From germline, CDR1 is FNHDT and CDR2 SITEND (reference sequence). CDR3 bases read: TGTGCCAGCAGTCCCGGGACAGCAAACACAGAAGTCTTC. Protein sequence: CASSPGTANTEVF. The entire CDR3 protein reads CASSPGTANTEVFF.

A word on this clone: Gene names refer to mouse genes. From the germline J gene comes the end of the CDR3, since the read stops 1 residue before it. The V call is TRBV4, the J call TRBJ2-7; 12 bases line up with TRBD2. CDR3 length equals 15 residues. With 5 bases clipped from V and 2 bases from J, the junction kept 4 bases outside the gene matches. Germline-derived CDR1 and CDR2 are LGHDT and YNNKQL (reference sequence). CDR3 bases read: TGTGCCAGCAGCGCCGGGACTGGGGGGACCTATGAACAGTAC. It is translated as CASSAGTGGTYEQY. In full, the CDR3 is CASSAGTGGTYEQYF.

Only a few counts were recorded for this clone. All gene names here are mouse names. The read is 1 residue too short to cover the CDR3 end, so that end is filled in from the germline J gene. The chain links TRBV23 to TRBJ2-7; the table assigns TRBD2, which was not confirmed against the DNA. CDR3 length: 15 residues. Germline V gene data show CDR1 as KGHTA and CDR2 as FQNQQP. CDR3 DNA (partial): TGCTCCAGCAGTCGAACTGGGGGGGACTCCTATGAACAGTAC. Translating gives CSSSRTGGDSYEQY. Given in full, the CDR3 is CSSSRTGGDSYEQYF. Drawing the rest from reference TRBV23 and TRBJ2-7, the complete variable domain is DAAVTQKPRYLIKMKGQEAEMKCIPEKGHTAVFWYQQKQSKELKFLIYFQNQQPLDQIDMVKERFSAVCPSSSLCSLGIRTCEAEDSALYLCSSSRTGGDSYEQYFGPGTRLTVL.

This clone was counted between two and nine times. Genes here carry mouse names. The DNA ends 1 residue before the CDR3 does, and the rest of the CDR3 is filled in from the germline J gene. The chain combines TRBV3 with TRBJ2-5; a possible D gene is TRBD2 (5 bases). CDR1 and CDR2 (germline): SNHLY, FYNGKV (reference sequence). The ends were cut back, 2 bases at V and 4 bases at J, with 7 bases in the middle. The CDR3 contains 13 residues. CDR3 DNA (partial): TGTGCCAGCAGCTTATTCTGGGAAGACACCCAGTAC. Encoded protein: CASSLFWEDTQY. The whole CDR3 region reads CASSLFWEDTQYF.

This clone is judged medium-sized. Gene names and germline match the mouse. The read is 1 residue too short to cover the CDR3 end, so that end is filled in from the germline J gene. This chain links TRBV26 with TRBJ1-6; D call uncertain. TRBJ1-6 is recorded as an ORF, its role being uncertain. The germline gives CDR1 KGHPV, CDR2 FQNQEV (reference sequence). This CDR3 region has 13 residues. Trimming removed 2 bases at V and 3 bases at J, with 2 bases between. CDR3 DNA (partial): TGTGCCAGCAGTCTGATCTATAATTCGCCCCTCTAC. Protein sequence: CASSLIYNSPLY. The CDR3 as a whole reads CASSLIYNSPLYF.

This clone was detected a few times. Gene names refer to mouse genes. The read ends 1 residue before the CDR3 terminus; that terminus is restored from the germline J gene. J is TRBJ1-3 and V is TRBV26; the D gene is possibly TRBD1 (6 bases). Between the trimmed V and J ends, which lost 3 bases and 6 bases, there was a span of 9 bases. The germline CDR1 and CDR2 sequences are KGHPV and FQNQEV (reference sequence). CDR3 size: 13 residues. The CDR3: CASSLPGQNTLYF. The covered CDR3 bases are TGTGCCAGCAGTCTCCCGGGACAAAATACGCTCTAT.

Details on this clone: Genes here carry mouse names. The read ends 1 residue early relative to the CDR3; the germline J gene fills the gap. The chain combines TRBV1 with TRBJ2-7; D is possibly TRBD2 (7 bases). The V gene's germline CDR1 is NSQYPW and CDR2 LRSPGD (reference sequence). Trimming removed 1 base at V and 7 bases at J, with 14 bases between. This CDR3 comprises 14 residues. The part of the CDR3 DNA that was read is TGCACCTGCAGTGCAGGGCTGGGGGCGAGGGAACAGTAC. This gives the protein CTCSAGLGAREQY. The full CDR3 sequence reads CTCSAGLGAREQYF.

By share of the sample, this clone is medium-sized. Gene and germline names: mouse. The CDR3 spells CASSLSTGRSNTGQLYF. Partial CDR3 DNA: TGTGCCAGCAGTCTGTCGACAGGACGGTCAAACACCGGGCAGCTCTAC. This chain links TRBV26 with TRBJ2-2; weak D call: TRBD1 (6 bases). Coverage ceases 1 residue before the CDR3 finishes, and the germline J gene fills in the end. The CDR3 spans 17 residues. CDR1 KGHPV and CDR2 FQNQEV come from the germline V gene (reference sequence). Trimming left V 0 bases short and J 0 bases short, with 11 bases between.

Turning to this clone: Gene labels here are mouse ones. The read terminates 1 residue ahead of where the CDR3 ends, so the germline J gene completes it. The V gene is TRBV12-1, the J gene TRBJ2-4; D is possibly TRBD2 (6 bases). The length of the CDR3 is 15 residues. Per the germline V gene, CDR1 is SGHSN and CDR2 is HYEKVE. Trimming took off 4 bases at V and 0 bases at J, with 13 bases between the two ends. The CDR3 here is CASSPDWTSQNTLYF. Incomplete CDR3 DNA: TGTGCCAGCTCCCCTGACTGGACCAGTCAAAACACCTTGTAC.